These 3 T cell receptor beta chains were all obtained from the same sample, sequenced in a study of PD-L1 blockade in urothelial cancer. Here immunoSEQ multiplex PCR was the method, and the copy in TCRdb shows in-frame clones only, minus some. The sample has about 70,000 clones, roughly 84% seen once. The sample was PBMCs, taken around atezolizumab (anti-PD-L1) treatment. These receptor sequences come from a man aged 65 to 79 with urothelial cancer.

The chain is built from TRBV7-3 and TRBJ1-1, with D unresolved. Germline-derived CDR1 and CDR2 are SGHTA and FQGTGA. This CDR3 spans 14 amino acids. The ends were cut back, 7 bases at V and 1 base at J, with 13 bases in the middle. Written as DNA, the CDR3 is TGTGCCAGCACCTTGGCGACACGGAACACTGAAGCTTTCTTT. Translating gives CASTLATRNTEAFF.

Written as DNA, the CDR3 is TGTGCCAGCGGGGCGGGAGGCGAGACCCAGTACTTC. This gives the protein CASGAGGETQYF. The rearrangement links TRBV28 to TRBJ2-5, with 8 bases that match TRBD2. In germline, CDR1 is MDHEN, CDR2 SYDVKM. J was trimmed by 5 bases and V by 8 bases; bases with no gene match: 4. This CDR3 region has 12 residues.

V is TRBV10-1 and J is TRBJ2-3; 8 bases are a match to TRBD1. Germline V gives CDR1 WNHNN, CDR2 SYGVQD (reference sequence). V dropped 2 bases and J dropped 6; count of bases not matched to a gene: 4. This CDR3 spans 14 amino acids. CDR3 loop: CASSEGQGWDTQYF. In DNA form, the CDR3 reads TGCGCCAGCAGTGAGGGACAGGGCTGGGATACGCAGTATTTT.